The clone carrying this T cell receptor (beta chain) was picked up a small number of times. This sample is drawn from a study of blood T cell repertoires in COVID-19. Across the whole study: Sites in the United States, Italy and Spain provided acute and convalescent COVID-19 samples.

Enrolled through a virtual design, the participants were between about 18 and 100 years of age and came from approximately 25 US areas. Cohort allocation depended upon clinical history that participants reported. Two negative PCRs, clearance, or symptom resolution characterized the recovered Cohort 3 donors. The assay was immunoSEQ multiplex PCR, and TCRdb's table has in-frame clones only and misses some. The data show around 430,000 clones, about 83% seen once. The sequencing sample was made of PBMCs or T cells enriched from blood (not recorded which). The receptor was derived from a woman in her forties or fifties who had recovered from COVID-19.

The CDR3 DNA is TGTGCCAGTACTCTCGGGACAGGGGGTTATCAGCCCCAGCATTTT. Residues: CASTLGTGGYQPQHF. This rearrangement joins TRBV19 to TRBJ1-5, with 11 bases aligning to TRBD1. Germline CDR1 is LNHDA and CDR2 is SQIVND (reference sequence). This CDR3 spans 15 amino acids. Trimming removed 7 bases from V and 5 bases from J; junction bases left unmatched: 7.